The 23 T cell receptor beta chains reported below all come from one sample, sequenced in a study of CD8 T cells in ankylosing spondylitis. TCRdb used MiXCR to reprocess the 5' RACE reads, holding one entry per CDR3 protein. The sample consists of a few hundred thousand distinct CDR3 sequences, 15% to 25% of them appearing once. Input material: blood, either unsorted or a sorted T cell fraction (not recorded which). The receptor set was obtained from a male donor with ankylosing spondylitis or in good health (not recorded which).

The chain couples TRBV2 to TRBJ2-1; D perhaps matches TRBD1 (5 bases). The germline V gene encodes CDR1 SNHLY and CDR2 FYNNEI. Trimming pared 7 bases from V and 15 bases from J, leaving 19 bases between. This CDR3 contains 12 residues. The CDR3 region is CASIGYTQVTFF. CDR3 nucleotide sequence: TGTGCCAGCATCGGTTACACACAGGTTACGTTCTTC.

This clonotype has only a few counts. The chain links TRBV7-2 to TRBJ2-2; D gene ambiguous. Looked up from germline, CDR1 is SGHTA and CDR2 is FQGNSA. Trimming stripped 5 bases from V and 4 bases from J, with 14 bases between. This CDR3 is 15 amino acids long. Here the CDR3 reads CASSVDGRGTGELFF. The CDR3 region has the DNA TGTGCCAGCAGCGTCGATGGGCGCGGCACCGGGGAGCTGTTTTTT. The whole variable domain, filled in from reference TRBV7-2 and TRBJ2-2, reads GAGVSQSPSNKVTEKGKDVELRCDPISGHTALYWYRQSLGQGLEFLIYFQGNSAPDKSGLPSDRFSAERTGGSVSTLTIQRTQQEDSAVYLCASSVDGRGTGELFFGEGSRLTVL.

This clonotype is a singleton in its sample. The chain combines TRBV28 with TRBJ2-7, with a tentative D call TRBD2 (6 bases). Per the germline V gene, CDR1 is MDHEN and CDR2 is SYDVKM. This CDR3 region has 16 residues. V lost 3 bases and J lost 3, with 18 bases in between. The CDR3 reads CASSLGGAGFVYEQYV. The CDR3 nucleotides read TGTGCCAGCAGTTTGGGGGGAGCAGGGTTCGTCTACGAGCAGTACGTC.

Only a few counts were recorded for this clonotype. The genes are TRBV12-3 or TRBV12-4 and TRBJ2-1; D is unclear. This CDR3 comprises 12 residues. Between the trimmed V and J ends, which lost 6 bases and 8 bases, there was a span of 11 bases. The CDR3 DNA follows: TGTGCCAGCAGCTTACCTTCGTATGAGCAGTTCTTC. Protein product: CASSLPSYEQFF.

This clonotype was found many times. This chain joins TRBV2 and TRBJ2-5; 11 bases line up with TRBD2. V shed 0 bases and J 1 base; nucleotides not matched to a gene: 4. There are 17 residues in the CDR3. Per the germline V gene, CDR1 is SNHLY and CDR2 is FYNNEI. The CDR3 here is CASSEAFLAGGQETQYF. The CDR3 bases are TGTGCCAGCAGTGAAGCGTTCCTAGCGGGGGGCCAAGAGACCCAGTACTTC.

This clonotype was found a few times. V and J are TRBV10-3 and TRBJ1-2, with TRBD1 matching over 7 bases. Germline CDR1 ENHRY, CDR2 SYGVKD. V shed 3 bases, J shed 5 bases, and the junction held 6 bases outside the gene matches. The CDR3 sequence is 14 residues long. CDR3 sequence: CAISEEGAGYGYTF. Here the CDR3 DNA reads TGTGCCATCAGTGAAGAGGGGGCGGGTTATGGCTACACCTTC.

The chain has TRBV20-1 and TRBJ1-1, with D uncertain. Trimming took off 2 bases at V and 1 base at J, with 14 bases between the two ends. The CDR3 loop spans 15 amino acids. CDR1 is DFQATT and CDR2 is SNEGSKA in the germline V gene (reference sequence). The CDR3 DNA follows: TGCAGTGCTAGATTCTTTTCTGCCGGGAACACTGAAGCTTTCTTT. Translation: CSARFFSAGNTEAFF.

A word on this clonotype: A single base separates this from a much larger clone, so it may be a read error. The chain joins TRBV10-3 to TRBJ2-5; the match to TRBD2 covers 9 bases. Trimming removed 8 bases from V and 2 bases from J; junction bases left unmatched: 6. The CDR3 spans 14 residues. The germline V gene has CDR1 ENHRY and CDR2 SYGVKD. CDR3 amino acids: CAIASSGRQETQYF. The CDR3 bases are TGTGCCATCGCCTCGAGCGGGAGGCAAGAGACCCAGTACTTC.

V and J are TRBV20-1 and TRBJ2-4; TRBD2 is a possible D gene (6 bases). This CDR3 has 13 residues. V lost 1 base and J lost 4, with 8 bases in between. CDR1 and CDR2 from the germline V gene are DFQATT and SNEGSKA (reference sequence). Here the CDR3 DNA reads TGCAGTGCTAGAGGGGACTTGAAAAACATTCAGTACTTC. It translates to CSARGDLKNIQYF.

The CDR3 DNA follows: TGCAGTGCTAGAGATCCGGGGGAGTACACTGAAGCTTTCTTT. Its protein product is CSARDPGEYTEAFF. The rearrangement links TRBV20-1 to TRBJ1-1, with D perhaps TRBD1 (5 bases). Germline V gene lookup returns CDR1 DFQATT and CDR2 SNEGSKA (reference sequence). Trimming pared 0 bases from V and 3 bases from J, leaving 11 bases between. CDR3 length: 14 amino acids.

The rearrangement joins TRBV6-1 to TRBJ2-3, with 11 bases identical to TRBD2. After removal of 7 bases from V and 5 bases from J, the junction contained 14 bases not matched to a gene. The CDR3 contains 17 residues. Germline CDR1 is MNHNS and CDR2 is SASEGT. The CDR3 here is CASKRQGEGLAGDTQYF. In DNA form, the CDR3 reads TGTGCCAGCAAACGACAGGGCGAAGGACTAGCGGGAGATACGCAGTATTTT.

In this sample, this clonotype turned up many times. This chain joins TRBV3-1 and TRBJ2-5; D may match TRBD1 or TRBD2 (5 bases each). This CDR3 region has 18 residues. V lost 6 bases to trimming and J lost 3 bases, with 26 bases between them. Germline V lookup: CDR1 LGHDT, CDR2 YNNKEL (reference sequence). The chain's CDR3 is CASSINGRQGDLEETQYF. Written as DNA, the CDR3 is TGTGCCAGCAGTATCAATGGTCGCCAGGGAGACCTCGAAGAGACCCAGTACTTC.

The chain carries TRBV5-1 and TRBJ1-5; 8 positions match TRBD1. Germline CDR1 is SGHRS and CDR2 is YFSETQ. Unmatched junction bases numbered 5, after V lost 1 base and J lost 5 bases. CDR3 length equals 15 residues. Written as DNA, the CDR3 is TGCGCCAGCAGCTTGACGACAGGGGTTTATCAGCCCCAGCATTTT. Encoded protein: CASSLTTGVYQPQHF.

The genes are TRBV4-2 and TRBJ2-3; 8 bases agree with TRBD2. This CDR3 region has 19 residues. Losses at the gene ends were 1 base for V and 4 bases for J; bases not matched to a gene: 16. Germline V lookup: CDR1 LGHNA, CDR2 YNFKEQ. The CDR3 DNA is TGTGCCAGCAGCCAAGGACTCGGGCGGGCTAGCGGGCTCGCAGATACGCAGTATTTT. Protein: CASSQGLGRASGLADTQYF.

The rearrangement links TRBV7-3 to TRBJ2-2; 7 bases line up with TRBD1. Unmatched junction bases numbered 10, after V lost 6 bases and J lost 3 bases. This CDR3 region has 16 residues. Germline assignment: CDR1 SGHTA and CDR2 FQGTGA. The CDR3 region is CASSPSDRFDTGELFF. Here the CDR3 DNA reads TGTGCCAGCAGTCCTTCGGACAGGTTTGACACCGGGGAGCTGTTTTTT.

This clonotype was recorded at least ten times. The chain joins TRBV20-1 to TRBJ2-2; D remains unclear. V gave up 1 base and J gave up 2 bases, with 8 bases separating them. CDR3 length equals 14 residues. Germline CDR1 DFQATT, CDR2 SNEGSKA (reference sequence). CDR3 amino acids: CSARGVYNTGELFF. The DNA of the CDR3 is TGCAGTGCTAGAGGGGTTTACAACACCGGGGAGCTGTTTTTT.

Details on this clonotype: The CDR3 does not end in the conserved phenylalanine or tryptophan, so this is likely a read error. V is TRBV7-3 and J is TRBJ2-3, with 11 bases fitting TRBD2. The CDR3 covers 16 residues. Germline CDR1 reads SGHTA; CDR2 reads FQGTGA. V lost 5 bases and J lost 0; bases outside the gene matches: 4. CDR3 in amino acids: CASSKTSGASTDTQYI. CDR3 in DNA: TGTGCCAGCAGCAAGACTAGCGGGGCTAGCACAGATACGCAGTATATT.

The V call is TRBV15, the J call TRBJ2-5, with D unresolved. The ends were cut back, 1 base at V and 0 bases at J, with 6 bases in the middle. Germline V gene data show CDR1 as LNHNV and CDR2 as YYDKDF (reference sequence). The CDR3 spans 14 residues. The CDR3 DNA reads TGTGCCACCAGCAGAGCTGCGTACCAAGAGACCCAGTACTTC. Encoded protein: CATSRAAYQETQYF. The full variable domain, completed using reference TRBV15 and TRBJ2-5, is DAMVIQNPRYQVTQFGKPVTLSCSQTLNHNVMYWYQQKSSQAPKLLFHYYDKDFNNEADTPDNFQSRRPNTSFCFLDIRSPGLGDTAMYLCATSRAAYQETQYFGPGTRLLVL.

This chain joins TRBV6-1 and TRBJ1-4; TRBD1 matches at 10 bases. This CDR3 is 16 amino acids long. The V gene end was trimmed by 0 bases and the J gene end by 8 bases; junction bases not matched to a gene: 6. Per the germline V gene, CDR1 is MNHNS and CDR2 is SASEGT. For the CDR3, the DNA is TGTGCCAGCAGTGAAGCGCCCGGGACAGGGGCGGAAAAACTGTTTTTT. This sequence encodes CASSEAPGTGAEKLFF.

This clonotype was found a few times. The genes are TRBV2 and TRBJ2-7; 7 bases map to TRBD1. The CDR3 spans 13 residues. Germline values: CDR1 SNHLY, CDR2 FYNNEI. Trimming at V came to 8 bases and at J to 2 bases, leaving 6 bases not matched to a gene. Written as DNA, the CDR3 is TGTGCCAGCGGCCGACAGGGAGCCTACGAGCAGTACGTC. It codes for CASGRQGAYEQYV.

The genes are TRBV4-1 and TRBJ2-1; TRBD2 matches 13 bases. V was pared by 0 bases and J by 5 bases, with 4 bases of the junction left unmatched. CDR1 is MGHRA, CDR2 YSYEKL, per germline. The CDR3 has 17 amino acids. CDR3 residues: CASSQDMGTSGNNEQFF. CDR3 nucleotide sequence: TGCGCCAGCAGCCAAGATATGGGGACTAGCGGGAACAATGAGCAGTTCTTC.

The chain recombines TRBV3-1 with TRBJ2-4; no clear D. The CDR3 spans 13 residues. Germline V lookup: CDR1 LGHDT, CDR2 YNNKEL (reference sequence). V lost 1 base, J lost 7 bases, and 8 bases lay in between. The CDR3 nucleotides read TGTGCCAGCAGCCAAGGGGCAGTGAACATTCAGTACTTC. Protein sequence: CASSQGAVNIQYF.

Only a few counts were recorded for this clonotype. This chain links TRBV10-3 with TRBJ2-3; D gene unclear. Germline V gene sequence: CDR1 ENHRY, CDR2 SYGVKD. The CDR3 consists of 14 residues. V was cut by 0 bases and J by 1 base, with 5 bases left in between. The DNA for the CDR3 is TGTGCCATCAGTGAGTCGGCAGGCACAGATACGCAGTATTTT. Translated, it gives CAISESAGTDTQYF.